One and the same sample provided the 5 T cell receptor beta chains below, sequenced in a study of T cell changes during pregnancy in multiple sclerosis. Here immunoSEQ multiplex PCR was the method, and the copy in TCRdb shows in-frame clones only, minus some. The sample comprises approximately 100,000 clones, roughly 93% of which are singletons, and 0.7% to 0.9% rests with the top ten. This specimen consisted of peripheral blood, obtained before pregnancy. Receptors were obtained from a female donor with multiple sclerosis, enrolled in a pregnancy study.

In DNA, the CDR3 is TGTGCCAGCAGCCATTCATCAGGGGCCAATGGCTACACCTTC. Encoded protein: CASSHSSGANGYTF. V and J are TRBV7-8 and TRBJ1-2; D is possibly TRBD1 (6 bases). The ends were cut back, 5 bases at V and 6 bases at J, with 16 bases in the middle. CDR3 length: 14 amino acids. The V gene's germline CDR1 is SGHVS and CDR2 FQNEAQ.

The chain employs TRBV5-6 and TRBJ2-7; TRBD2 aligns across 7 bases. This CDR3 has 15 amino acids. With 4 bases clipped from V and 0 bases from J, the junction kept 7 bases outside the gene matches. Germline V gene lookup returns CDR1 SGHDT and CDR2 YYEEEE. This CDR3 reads CASSLLAPNSYEQYF. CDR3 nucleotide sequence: TGTGCCAGCAGCCTACTAGCGCCGAACTCCTACGAGCAGTACTTC.

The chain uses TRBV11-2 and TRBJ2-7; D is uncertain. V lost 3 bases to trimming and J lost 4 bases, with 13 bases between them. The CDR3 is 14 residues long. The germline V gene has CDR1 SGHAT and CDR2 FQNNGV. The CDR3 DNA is TGTGCCAGCAGCTTTAGCCTAGAACCGTACGAGCAGTACTTC. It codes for CASSFSLEPYEQYF.

The CDR3: CSGGESTGELFF. The DNA of the CDR3 is TGCAGCGGGGGGGAGAGCACCGGGGAGCTGTTTTTT. This rearrangement joins TRBV29-1 to TRBJ2-2, with D perhaps matching TRBD2 (6 bases). The V end was cut by 7 bases, the J end by 4 bases, with 10 bases between. The V gene's germline CDR1 is SQVTM and CDR2 ANQGSEA. The CDR3 consists of 12 residues.

The CDR3 nucleotides read TGTGCCAGCAGGGACACCCAGAACACTGAAGCTTTCTTT. It codes for CASRDTQNTEAFF. The V gene is TRBV7-6, the J gene TRBJ1-1; possibly TRBD1 for D (5 bases). Germline values: CDR1 SGHVS, CDR2 FNYEAQ. CDR3 length equals 13 residues. Between the trimmed V and J ends, which lost 6 bases and 1 base, there was a span of 9 bases.